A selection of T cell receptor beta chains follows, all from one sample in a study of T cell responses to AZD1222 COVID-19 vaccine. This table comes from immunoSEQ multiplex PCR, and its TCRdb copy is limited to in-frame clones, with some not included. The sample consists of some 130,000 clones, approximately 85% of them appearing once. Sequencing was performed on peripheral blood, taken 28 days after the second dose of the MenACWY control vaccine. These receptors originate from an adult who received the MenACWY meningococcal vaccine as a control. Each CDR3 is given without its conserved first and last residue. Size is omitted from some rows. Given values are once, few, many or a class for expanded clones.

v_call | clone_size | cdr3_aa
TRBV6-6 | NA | ASSYQMAGPGELF
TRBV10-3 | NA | AISQQGGDTQY
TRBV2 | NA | ANSDRGNEKLF
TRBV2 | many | ASRRQGAASTEAF
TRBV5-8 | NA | ASSSLTAQDQETQY
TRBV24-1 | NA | ATSDRAGVRGYT
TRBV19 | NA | ASRAGRRATGEKLF
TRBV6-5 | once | ASTEAGYYNEQF
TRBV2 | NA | ASSVNRGNQETQY
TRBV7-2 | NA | ASRAAYEQY
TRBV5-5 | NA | ASSRDRWGNTEAF
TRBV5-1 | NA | ASSSGLAGVNEQF
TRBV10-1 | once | ASSEVFGGRSLRQPQH
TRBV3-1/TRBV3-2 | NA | ASSRGTGGTEQY
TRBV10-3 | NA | AISGTGGETQY
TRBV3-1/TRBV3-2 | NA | ASSQAHRGRDYGYT
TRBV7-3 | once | ASSLERVTGELF
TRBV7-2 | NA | ASSRDRGIEAF
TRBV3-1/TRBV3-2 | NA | ASSQVSGVEAF
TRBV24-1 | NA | ATSDPSPSVELNTEAF
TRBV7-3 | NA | ASTRRTSGKSWEEETQY
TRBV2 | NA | ASSRPRLNTEAF
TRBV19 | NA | ASSIAARDEQY
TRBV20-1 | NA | SASANTGGLEQF
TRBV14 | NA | ASSQEQVRGSRQTQY
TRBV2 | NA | ASIISLRFGTDTQY
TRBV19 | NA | ASMDRVRNGYT
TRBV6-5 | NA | ASSYVGESDTEAF
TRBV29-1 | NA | SVDRGGNTEAF
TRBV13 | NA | ASSGGPGNTIY
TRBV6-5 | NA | ASSYLGTEYGYT
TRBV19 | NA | ASSKDIYTEAF
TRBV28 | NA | ASSLLPGSSTDTQY
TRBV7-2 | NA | ASSLGRLAGREQY
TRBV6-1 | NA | ASSEVGNSYNSPLH
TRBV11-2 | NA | ASSALFPSGPLTYEQY
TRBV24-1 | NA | ATSDAGQGAFNYGYT
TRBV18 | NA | ASSPPGTDNGYT
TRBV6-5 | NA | ASSYSIRGTYGYT
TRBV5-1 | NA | ASSPPGGGGYT
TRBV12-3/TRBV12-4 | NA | ASRGQGGTEAF
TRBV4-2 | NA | ASSQDRGYGYT
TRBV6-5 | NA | ASREGGPSSYEQY
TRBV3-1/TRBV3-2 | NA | ASSLRDNYGYT
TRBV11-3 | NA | ASSSERADTQY
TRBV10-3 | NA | AIRIGDRTDTQY
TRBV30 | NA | AWSVRQGYGYT
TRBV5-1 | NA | ASSSFPNQPQH
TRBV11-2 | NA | ASSLGQKVSGNTIY
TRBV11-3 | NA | ASSPGQGASGNTIY
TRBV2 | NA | ASSFSGGTEAF
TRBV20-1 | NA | SASRSEAF
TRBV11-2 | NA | ASSLGRGYEQF
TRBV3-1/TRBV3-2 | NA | ASSRTGSGGNTIY
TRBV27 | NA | ASRTKGGNSNQPQH
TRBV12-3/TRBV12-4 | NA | ASSFGISYEQY
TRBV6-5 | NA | ASNPGGRVTGELF
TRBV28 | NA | ASSSDRGPQPQH
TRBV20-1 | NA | SASKGARGYT
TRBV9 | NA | ASSVAFPGQANYGYT